This T cell receptor (beta chain) originates from a study of shared clonotypes between healthy human individuals. Turning to the study itself: Researchers drew samples from two women and a few men aged 18 to 49. Researchers assigned three CD4 naive, three CD4 memory, two CD8 naive and one CD8 memory plate to each donor.

V trimming: 4 bases; J trimming: 3 bases; junction bases outside the gene matches: 12. Germline values: CDR1 WSHSY, CDR2 SAAADI. CDR3 length: 16 amino acids. CD45RO-negative, CCR7-selected cells formed the naive CD8 fraction, which excluded terminally differentiated effector memory CD45RA+ cells. Approximately 210 ng DNA, 25,000 to 35,000 T cell genomes, went into each sorted-subset replicate PCR. Here immunoSEQ multiplex PCR was the method, and the copy in TCRdb shows in-frame clones only, minus some. The sample contains around 2,000,000 clones, 85% to 95% of which appear only once. Sequencing was performed on naive CD8+ T cells sorted from blood. This TCR was recovered from a man aged 18 to 35 in good health. The rearrangement uses TRBV10-2 and TRBJ2-7; 7 bases map to TRBD1. The CDR3 region is CASSGGTQGLLYEQYF. The CDR3 nucleotides read TGCGCCAGCAGTGGGGGTACACAGGGGCTCCTCTACGAGCAGTACTTC.